What follows are 30 T cell receptor beta chains derived from one specimen sequenced in a study of graft-versus-host responses after intestinal transplantation. Graft samples were processed, releasing intraepithelial and lamina propria lymphocytes. Using immunoSEQ multiplex PCR, the repertoire was profiled, and TCRdb retains in-frame clones only, with some absent. The table records about 6,400 clones, approximately 83% of them present only once. The sequences come from ileum tissue, collected 300 to 310 days after intestinal transplant. The receptors shown here come from a human patient who received an intestinal transplant, so some T cells may come from the graft donor.

This clone was observed a few times. This chain links TRBV6-1 with TRBJ1-1, with 9 bases matching TRBD1. The V segment lost 6 bases and the J segment 2 bases; nucleotides outside the gene matches: 4. This CDR3 is 14 amino acids long. CDR1 is MNHNS and CDR2 is SASEGT in the germline V gene. CDR3 sequence: CASRWGQGNTEAFF. The CDR3 DNA reads TGTGCCAGCAGGTGGGGACAGGGAAACACTGAAGCTTTCTTT.

This clone was observed a single time. The V and J genes are TRBV25-1 and TRBJ2-3; the match to TRBD1 covers 9 bases. With V trimmed by 4 bases and J by 2 bases, 7 bases remained unmatched. The CDR3 runs 16 residues. The V gene's germline CDR1 is MGHDK and CDR2 SYGVNS. Here the CDR3 DNA reads TGTGCCAGCAGTGTCCCGACAGGGGGATTCACAGATACGCAGTATTTT. Amino acid sequence: CASSVPTGGFTDTQYF.

This rearrangement joins TRBV2 to TRBJ1-4; D is possibly TRBD1 (6 bases). This CDR3 has 16 amino acids. The germline CDR1 and CDR2 sequences are SNHLY and FYNNEI. Deletions cut 6 bases from V and 0 bases from J, with 14 bases between. The CDR3 DNA reads as TGTGCCAGCAGCCAAACCCGGACAGCAACTAATGAAAAACTGTTTTTT. As protein: CASSQTRTATNEKLFF.

The chain links TRBV29-1 to TRBJ1-5; a weak D match, TRBD1 (6 bases). V dropped 6 bases and J dropped 2 bases, with 14 bases sitting between them. Germline assignment: CDR1 SQVTM and CDR2 ANQGSEA. The CDR3 is made up of 14 amino acids. The CDR3 sequence is CSVRSRGGNQPQHF. The CDR3 nucleotides are TGCAGCGTGAGGAGCAGGGGCGGCAATCAGCCCCAGCATTTT.

The chain carries TRBV25-1 and TRBJ2-2, with 7 bases lining up with TRBD2. Germline lookup yields CDR1 MGHDK and CDR2 SYGVNS. CDR3 length: 14 amino acids. V was clipped by 4 bases and J by 4 bases; unmatched bases: 3. The CDR3 is CASSVGEGTGELFF. CDR3 sequence (DNA): TGTGCCAGCAGTGTAGGGGAGGGCACCGGGGAGCTGTTTTTT. Together with reference TRBV25-1 and TRBJ2-2, the CDR3 gives the full variable domain: EADIYQTPRYLVIGTGKKITLECSQTMGHDKMYWYQQDPGMELHLIHYSYGVNSTEKGDLSSESTVSRIRTEHFPLTLESARPSHTSQYLCASSVGEGTGELFFGEGSRLTVL.

The chain links TRBV4-1 to TRBJ2-6, with 7 bases aligning to TRBD1. CDR3 length: 15 residues. J was trimmed by 3 bases and V by 1 base; bases with no gene match: 0. CDR1 and CDR2 from the germline V gene are MGHRA and YSYEKL. DNA for the CDR3: TGCGCCAGCAGCCAAGGACAGGGTGGGGCCAACGTCCTGACTTTC. Protein product: CASSQGQGGANVLTF.

The V and J genes are TRBV5-1 and TRBJ2-7, with TRBD1 identical over 7 bases. Germline values: CDR1 SGHRS, CDR2 YFSETQ. The CDR3 consists of 13 residues. V shed 4 bases, J shed 7 bases, and the junction held 8 bases outside the gene matches. CDR3 in amino acids: CASSLQGQREQYF. CDR3 DNA: TGCGCCAGCAGCCTACAGGGACAGCGAGAGCAGTACTTC.

The DNA of the CDR3 is TGTGCCAGCAGATCCGGGACACAGAACACTGAAGCTTTCTTT. It yields the protein CASRSGTQNTEAFF. The chain recombines TRBV6-1 with TRBJ1-1, with D possibly matching TRBD1 (6 bases). V was cut by 6 bases and J by 1 base, with 12 bases left in between. Germline CDR1 MNHNS, CDR2 SASEGT. There are 14 residues in the CDR3.

J is TRBJ2-7 and V is TRBV5-1; D uncertain. The germline V and J ends were trimmed by 5 bases and 0 bases, with 15 bases remaining between them. Per germline, CDR1 SGHRS and CDR2 YFSETQ. This CDR3 is built from 15 residues. DNA of the CDR3: TGCGCCAGCAGTTCCGCCCGGGCTCACTCCTACGAGCAGTACTTC. This sequence encodes CASSSARAHSYEQYF.

V gene TRBV6-1 combines with J gene TRBJ2-3; weak D call: TRBD1 (5 bases). The ends were cut back, 4 bases at V and 1 base at J, with 9 bases in the middle. Germline V gene data show CDR1 as MNHNS and CDR2 as SASEGT. There are 14 residues in the CDR3. CDR3 in amino acids: CASSVKGGTDTQYF. The CDR3, as DNA: TGTGCCAGCAGTGTCAAAGGGGGCACAGATACGCAGTATTTT.

The J gene is TRBJ2-5, the V gene TRBV5-1, with D unresolved. The CDR3 loop spans 10 amino acids. Deletions cut 3 bases from V and 5 bases from J, with 2 bases between. Germline V CDR1 and CDR2: SGHRS, YFSETQ. CDR3 sequence reads: CASSSETQYF. Here the CDR3 DNA reads TGCGCCAGCAGCTCCGAGACCCAGTACTTC.

This clone was observed a single time. The CDR3 spells CASSAVTGGPISGANVLTF. The CDR3 coding sequence is TGTGCCAGCAGTGCAGTGACGGGGGGCCCAATCTCTGGGGCCAACGTCCTGACTTTC. The chain uses TRBV2 and TRBJ2-6, with a tentative D call TRBD2 (7 bases). Germline-derived CDR1 and CDR2 are SNHLY and FYNNEI. The V gene lost 4 bases and the J gene lost 0 bases, with 19 bases spanning the gap. The CDR3 extends over 19 amino acids.

A single count supports this clone. This chain joins TRBV1 and TRBJ1-5; the DNA was not used to check the table's D call, TRBD1. TRBV1 is a recognized pseudogene. The CDR3 spans 15 residues. CDR3 DNA: TGCACCAGCAGCCAAACACATACCGCCAATCAGCCCCAGCATTTT. Translating it yields CTSSQTHTANQPQHF.

The J gene is TRBJ2-7, the V gene TRBV7-6, with 8 positions matching TRBD1. CDR1 is SGHVS, CDR2 FNYEAQ, per germline. The ends lost 1 base at V and 2 bases at J; junction bases unmatched: 1. This CDR3 is 14 amino acids long. As DNA, the CDR3 is TGTGCCAGCAGCTTAGGGACAGGGACCTACGAGCAGTACTTC. Translation: CASSLGTGTYEQYF.

The J gene is TRBJ2-7, the V gene TRBV6-5; D is perhaps TRBD1 or TRBD2 (6 bases each). Trimming shortened V by 8 bases and J by 2 bases, and 16 bases separated the two germline ends. CDR3 length: 14 residues. Looked up from germline, CDR1 is MNHEY and CDR2 is SVGAGI. The CDR3 loop is CASGRGEGTYEQYF. CDR3 sequence (DNA): TGTGCCAGCGGAAGGGGGGAAGGGACCTACGAGCAGTACTTC.

J is TRBJ2-1 and V is TRBV5-4; 7 nucleotides agree with TRBD2. The germline gives CDR1 SGHNT, CDR2 YYREEE (reference sequence). This CDR3 is built from 14 residues. V was clipped by 0 bases and J by 9 bases; unmatched bases: 6. The CDR3 is CASSLEGASGEQFF. The CDR3 DNA reads as TGTGCCAGCAGCTTGGAAGGGGCTAGCGGTGAGCAGTTCTTC.

The rearrangement uses TRBV5-1 and TRBJ2-2; TRBD2 is a possible D gene (6 bases). The CDR3 runs 16 residues. V shed 4 bases and J shed 1 base, with 14 bases lying between them. Germline V gives CDR1 SGHRS, CDR2 YFSETQ. CDR3 loop: CASSQIGLKNTGELFF. The CDR3 nucleotides are TGCGCCAGCAGCCAGATCGGACTAAAGAACACCGGGGAGCTGTTTTTT.

The chain is built from TRBV4-1 and TRBJ1-5; D is unclear. Trimming took off 0 bases at V and 4 bases at J, with 10 bases between the two ends. CDR3 length: 15 residues. Per germline, CDR1 MGHRA and CDR2 YSYEKL. The CDR3 reads CASSQDLGVNQPQHF. The CDR3, as DNA: TGCGCCAGCAGCCAAGATCTCGGGGTGAATCAGCCCCAGCATTTT.

V usage is TRBV7-2 and J usage is TRBJ2-3; D could derive from TRBD1 or TRBD2 (5 bases each). This CDR3 comprises 11 residues. Germline loops: CDR1 SGHTA, CDR2 FQGNSA. Trimming pared 3 bases from V and 13 bases from J, leaving 11 bases between. This chain's CDR3 is CASSFGTTKYF. CDR3 coding DNA: TGTGCCAGCAGCTTTGGGACCACGAAGTATTTT.

The chain recombines TRBV25-1 with TRBJ2-1, with TRBD2 matching over 9 bases. The V and J ends lost 6 bases and 8 bases, in that order; junction bases with no gene match: 11. Germline-derived CDR1 and CDR2 are MGHDK and SYGVNS. This CDR3 spans 15 amino acids. CDR3 bases: TGTGCCAGCAGCCCAACCGGGACTAGCTTCGATGAGCAGTTCTTC. Amino acids: CASSPTGTSFDEQFF.

This clone has only a few counts. The chain employs TRBV28 and TRBJ1-1, with 11 bases lining up with TRBD1. Germline V gives CDR1 MDHEN, CDR2 SYDVKM. J was trimmed by 3 bases and V by 5 bases; bases with no gene match: 5. This CDR3 comprises 15 residues. The CDR3 spells CASSPGDRGYTEAFF. The CDR3 DNA sequence: TGTGCCAGCAGTCCTGGGGACAGGGGGTACACTGAAGCTTTCTTT. Together with reference TRBV28 and TRBJ1-1, the CDR3 gives the full variable domain: DVKVTQSSRYLVKRTGEKVFLECVQDMDHENMFWYRQDPGLGLRLIYFSYDVKMKEKGDIPEGYSVSREKKERFSLILESASTNQTSMYLCASSPGDRGYTEAFFGQGTRLTVV.

The chain is built from TRBV7-6 and TRBJ2-2; D not resolved. In germline, CDR1 is SGHVS, CDR2 FNYEAQ. The CDR3 runs 15 residues. V dropped 1 base and J dropped 1 base, with 7 bases sitting between them. The CDR3 nucleotides are TGTGCCAGCAGCTTAGGAGCAGGGAACACCGGGGAGCTGTTTTTT. This translates into CASSLGAGNTGELFF. The full variable domain, rest sourced from reference TRBV7-6 and TRBJ2-2, is GAGVSQSPRYKVTKRGQDVALRCDPISGHVSLYWYRQALGQGPEFLTYFNYEAQQDKSGLPNDRFSAERPEGSISTLTIQRTEQRDSAMYRCASSLGAGNTGELFFGEGSRLTVL.

The chain uses TRBV7-9 and TRBJ2-7; D is unresolved. The CDR3 extends over 14 amino acids. CDR1 and CDR2 (germline): SEHNR, FQNEAQ (reference sequence). Trimming shortened V by 7 bases and J by 2 bases, and 15 bases separated the two germline ends. CDR3 nucleotides: TGTGCCAGCACCTCAGGCCTTAGCCCCTACGAGCAGTACTTC. It translates to CASTSGLSPYEQYF.

V usage is TRBV7-2 and J usage is TRBJ2-1; 9 bases agree with TRBD2. Germline-derived CDR1 and CDR2 are SGHTA and FQGNSA. The CDR3 is 13 residues long. V dropped 3 bases and J dropped 9; count of bases not matched to a gene: 3. Written as DNA, the CDR3 is TGTGCCAGCAGCTTGAGCGGGGGGACTGAGCAGTTCTTC. Amino acid sequence: CASSLSGGTEQFF.

This clone is a singleton in its sample. The chain combines TRBV6-6 with TRBJ2-2, with D possibly TRBD2 on 6 matching bases. This CDR3 is built from 13 residues. V lost 11 bases and J 1 base, leaving 11 bases between the germline ends. Germline V gene lookup returns CDR1 MNHNY and CDR2 SVGAGI (reference sequence). For the CDR3, the DNA is TGTGCCGACAAGGGACTGAACACCGGGGAGCTGTTTTTT. It encodes CADKGLNTGELFF.

The chain is built from TRBV18 and TRBJ2-7; D is ambiguous. CDR1 KGHSH and CDR2 LQKENI come from the germline V gene. The V and J ends lost 8 bases and 0 bases respectively, with 2 bases between them. This CDR3 is 10 amino acids long. This CDR3 reads CASSSYEQYF. DNA for the CDR3: TGTGCCAGCAGCTCCTACGAGCAGTACTTC.

The chain couples TRBV7-3 to TRBJ2-4; D is perhaps TRBD1 (6 bases). This CDR3 contains 22 residues. The V end was cut by 5 bases, the J end by 0 bases, with 32 bases between. Germline V gene sequence: CDR1 SGHTA, CDR2 FQGTGA. In DNA, the CDR3 is TGTGCCAGCAGCCCTTTTGGAGAACAGGGTACCCAACCCCTACTAGCCAAAAACATTCAGTACTTC. Residues: CASSPFGEQGTQPLLAKNIQYF.

This sequence joins TRBV4-1 and TRBJ1-2; D may be TRBD1 (5 bases). Germline values: CDR1 MGHRA, CDR2 YSYEKL. Trimming pared 1 base from V and 7 bases from J, leaving 19 bases between. The CDR3 loop spans 16 amino acids. The CDR3 loop is CASSQVSPFPQGGYTF. CDR3 DNA sequence: TGCGCCAGCAGCCAAGTAAGCCCCTTTCCGCAGGGTGGCTACACCTTC.

The V gene is TRBV6-5, the J gene TRBJ1-1; 7 bases fit TRBD1. Germline V gives CDR1 MNHEY, CDR2 SVGAGI. The junction had 6 bases not matched to a gene; V was cut back by 2 bases and J by 0 bases. This CDR3 region has 16 residues. The DNA for the CDR3 is TGTGCCAGCAGTTACGAAGGGGGACAGCTGAACACTGAAGCTTTCTTT. It translates to CASSYEGGQLNTEAFF.

The V and J genes are TRBV27 and TRBJ2-5; weak D call: TRBD1 (6 bases). The CDR3 totals 15 residues. Trimming took 0 bases from V and 3 from J, leaving 11 bases between them. Germline CDR1 and CDR2: MNHEY and SMNVEV (reference sequence). The CDR3 DNA reads as TGTGCCAGCAGTTTATCGGACAGTGACGAAGAGACCCAGTACTTC. This translates into CASSLSDSDEETQYF.